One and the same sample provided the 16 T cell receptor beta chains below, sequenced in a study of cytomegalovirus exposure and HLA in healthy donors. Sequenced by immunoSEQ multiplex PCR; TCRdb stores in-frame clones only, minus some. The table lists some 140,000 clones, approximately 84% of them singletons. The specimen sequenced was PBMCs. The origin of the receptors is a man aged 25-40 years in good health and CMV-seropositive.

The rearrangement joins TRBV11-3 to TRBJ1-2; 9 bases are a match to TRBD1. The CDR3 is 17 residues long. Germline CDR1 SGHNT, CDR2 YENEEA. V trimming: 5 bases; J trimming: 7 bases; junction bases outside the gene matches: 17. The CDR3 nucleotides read TGTGCCAGCAGCATCCCAACAGGGGGCGAGTGGGTTGCTGGCTACACCTTC. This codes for CASSIPTGGEWVAGYTF.

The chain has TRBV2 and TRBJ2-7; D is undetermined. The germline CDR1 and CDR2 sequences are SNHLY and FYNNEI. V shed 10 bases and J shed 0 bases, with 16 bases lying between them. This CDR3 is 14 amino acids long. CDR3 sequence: CATTHFPSSYEQYF. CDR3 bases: TGTGCCACCACTCACTTCCCAAGCTCCTACGAGCAGTACTTC.

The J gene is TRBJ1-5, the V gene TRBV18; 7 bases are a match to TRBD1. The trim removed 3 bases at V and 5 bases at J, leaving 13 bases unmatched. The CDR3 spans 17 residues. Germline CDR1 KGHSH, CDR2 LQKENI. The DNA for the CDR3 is TGTGCCAGCTCACCGGCGACAGGGAGCATTTTGGATCAGCCCCAGCATTTT. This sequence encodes CASSPATGSILDQPQHF.

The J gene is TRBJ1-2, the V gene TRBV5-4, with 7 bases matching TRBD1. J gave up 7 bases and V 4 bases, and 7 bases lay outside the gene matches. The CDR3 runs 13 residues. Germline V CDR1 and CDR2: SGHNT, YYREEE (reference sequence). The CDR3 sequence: CASSTRGLVGYTF. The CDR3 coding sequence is TGTGCCAGCAGCACGAGGGGGCTCGTTGGCTACACCTTC.

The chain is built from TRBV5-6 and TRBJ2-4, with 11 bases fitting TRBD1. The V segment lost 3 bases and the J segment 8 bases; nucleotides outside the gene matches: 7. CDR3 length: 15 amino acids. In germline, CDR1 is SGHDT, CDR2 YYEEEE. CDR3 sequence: CASSSSGQGGHIQYF. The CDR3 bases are TGTGCCAGCAGCTCGTCGGGACAGGGGGGACACATTCAGTACTTC.

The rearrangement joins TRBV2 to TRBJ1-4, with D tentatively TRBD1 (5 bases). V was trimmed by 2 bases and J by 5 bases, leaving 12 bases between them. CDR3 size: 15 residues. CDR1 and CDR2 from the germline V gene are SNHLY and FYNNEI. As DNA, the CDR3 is TGTGCCAGCAGTGAAACGGGACTGCCGAATGAAAAACTGTTTTTT. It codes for CASSETGLPNEKLFF.

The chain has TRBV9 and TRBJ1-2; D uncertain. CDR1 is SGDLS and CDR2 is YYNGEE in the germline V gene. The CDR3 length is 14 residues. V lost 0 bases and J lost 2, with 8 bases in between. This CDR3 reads CASSVGFGNYGYTF. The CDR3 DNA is TGTGCCAGCAGCGTAGGATTCGGGAACTATGGCTACACCTTC. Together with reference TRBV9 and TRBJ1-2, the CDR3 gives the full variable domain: DSGVTQTPKHLITATGQRVTLRCSPRSGDLSVYWYQQSLDQGLQFLIQYYNGEERAKGNILERFSAQQFPDLHSELNLSSLELGDSALYFCASSVGFGNYGYTFGSGTRLTVV.

The CDR3 DNA is TGTGCCAGTAGTAGGCCGACCGGGACAGGGGGGAACGAGCAGTACTTC. Residues: CASSRPTGTGGNEQYF. The gene calls are TRBV19 and TRBJ2-7, with 11 bases identical to TRBD1. The J segment lost 5 bases and the V segment lost 4 bases, leaving 10 bases of the junction unmatched. Germline loops: CDR1 LNHDA, CDR2 SQIVND (reference sequence). This CDR3 is 16 amino acids long.

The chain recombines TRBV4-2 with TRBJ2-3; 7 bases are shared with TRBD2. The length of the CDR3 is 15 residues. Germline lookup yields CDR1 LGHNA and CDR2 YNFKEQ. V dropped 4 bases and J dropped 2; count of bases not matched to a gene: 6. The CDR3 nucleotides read TGTGCCAGCAGCCCAAGCGGGAAAGACACAGATACGCAGTATTTT. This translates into CASSPSGKDTDTQYF.

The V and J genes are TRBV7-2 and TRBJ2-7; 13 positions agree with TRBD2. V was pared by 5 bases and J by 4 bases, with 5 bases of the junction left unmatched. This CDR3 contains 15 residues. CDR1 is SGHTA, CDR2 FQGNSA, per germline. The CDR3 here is CASSPTSGGAYEQYF. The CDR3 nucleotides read TGTGCCAGCAGCCCTACTAGCGGGGGGGCTTACGAGCAGTACTTC. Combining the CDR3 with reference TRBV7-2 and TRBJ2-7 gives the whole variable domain GAGVSQSPSNKVTEKGKDVELRCDPISGHTALYWYRQSLGQGLEFLIYFQGNSAPDKSGLPSDRFSAERTGGSVSTLTIQRTQQEDSAVYLCASSPTSGGAYEQYFGPGTRLTVT.

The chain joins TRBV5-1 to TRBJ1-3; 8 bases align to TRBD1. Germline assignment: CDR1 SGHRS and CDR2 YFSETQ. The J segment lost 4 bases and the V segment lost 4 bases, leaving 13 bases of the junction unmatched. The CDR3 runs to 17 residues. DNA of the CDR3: TGCGCCAGCAGCCCAGGGACAGGCCAAGAGTCCGGAAACACCATATATTTT. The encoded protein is CASSPGTGQESGNTIYF.

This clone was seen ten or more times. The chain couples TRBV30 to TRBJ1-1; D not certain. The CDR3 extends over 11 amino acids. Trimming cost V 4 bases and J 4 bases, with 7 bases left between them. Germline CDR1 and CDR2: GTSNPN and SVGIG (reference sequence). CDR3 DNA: TGTGCCTGGACCGAGGGCACTGAAGCTTTCTTT. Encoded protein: CAWTEGTEAFF.

The CDR3 sequence is CASRGTGGIYTF. CDR3 nucleotides: TGTGCCAGCCGCGGGACAGGGGGTATCTACACCTTC. This chain connects TRBV6-6 to TRBJ1-2; 11 bases are a match to TRBD1. The CDR3 has 12 amino acids. V lost 8 bases to trimming and J lost 10 bases; unmatched junction nucleotides: 6. Per the germline V gene, CDR1 is MNHNY and CDR2 is SVGAGI (reference sequence).

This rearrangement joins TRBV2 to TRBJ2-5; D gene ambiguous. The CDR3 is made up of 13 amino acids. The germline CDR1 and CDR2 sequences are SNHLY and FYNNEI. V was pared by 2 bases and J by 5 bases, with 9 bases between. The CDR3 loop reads CASSENTIETQYF. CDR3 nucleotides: TGTGCCAGCAGTGAAAATACAATCGAGACCCAGTACTTC.

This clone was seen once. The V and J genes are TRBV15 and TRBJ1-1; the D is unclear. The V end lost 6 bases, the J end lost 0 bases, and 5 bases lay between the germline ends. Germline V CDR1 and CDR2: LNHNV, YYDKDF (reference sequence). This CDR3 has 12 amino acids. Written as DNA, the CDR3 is TGTGCCACCAGTACACTGAACACTGAAGCTTTCTTT. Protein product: CATSTLNTEAFF.

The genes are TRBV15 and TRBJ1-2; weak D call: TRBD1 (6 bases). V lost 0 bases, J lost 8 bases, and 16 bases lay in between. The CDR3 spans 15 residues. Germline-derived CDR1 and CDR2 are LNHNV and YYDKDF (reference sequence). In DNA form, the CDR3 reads TGTGCCACCAGCAGAGATCGACAGGATTCGGGCGGCTACACCTTC. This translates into CATSRDRQDSGGYTF.